A selection of T cell receptor beta chains follows, all from one sample in a study of blood T cell repertoires in COVID-19. Produced via immunoSEQ multiplex PCR; TCRdb's table is partial and in-frame only. The sample lists hundreds of thousands of clones; under 90% were seen once. Material: PBMCs or T cells enriched from blood (not recorded which). The receptors stem from a woman aged 25 to 39 who had recovered from COVID-19. CDR3s include the opening cysteine and the closing phenylalanine or tryptophan. The D gene is left open where the match is weak. Clone size appears in some rows only: once, few, many, or a class for an expanded clone.

j_gene: TRBJ2-7; v_gene: TRBV3-1/TRBV3-2; d_gene: TRBD1; abundance: .; CDR3nt: TGTGCCAGCAGCCAAGATCCGGGACAGGGAAGCTACGAGCAGTACTTC; CDR3aa: CASSQDPGQGSYEQYF
j_gene: TRBJ1-2; v_gene: TRBV30; d_gene: TRBD1; abundance: .; CDR3nt: TGTGCCTGGACCAAGATGAGGACAGGGTCCTCCTATGGCTACACCTTC; CDR3aa: CAWTKMRTGSSYGYTF
j_gene: TRBJ2-1; v_gene: TRBV6-5; d_gene: TRBD2; abundance: .; CDR3nt: TGTGCCAGCGAAGGGACTAGGTACAATGAGCAGTTCTTC; CDR3aa: CASEGTRYNEQFF
j_gene: TRBJ2-7; v_gene: TRBV19; d_gene: .; abundance: once; CDR3nt: TGTGCCAGTAGCCAACGCGTGGAGCCCCCCTACGAGCAGTACTTC; CDR3aa: CASSQRVEPPYEQYF
j_gene: TRBJ2-3; v_gene: TRBV5-1; d_gene: .; abundance: .; CDR3nt: TGCGCCAGCAGCTTGACCCCTAGCATAACAGATACGCAGTATTTT; CDR3aa: CASSLTPSITDTQYF
j_gene: TRBJ2-7; v_gene: TRBV5-1; d_gene: .; abundance: few; CDR3nt: TGCGCCAGCAGCTTGCCCAATACCCGGGGAAGGCAGTACTTC; CDR3aa: CASSLPNTRGRQYF
j_gene: TRBJ2-3; v_gene: TRBV3-1/TRBV3-2; d_gene: .; abundance: .; CDR3nt: TGTGCCAGCAGCCAAGATCGGGGTGCCGGGAGTCCAGATACGCAGTATTTT; CDR3aa: CASSQDRGAGSPDTQYF
j_gene: TRBJ2-1; v_gene: TRBV7-2; d_gene: TRBD2; abundance: .; CDR3nt: TGTGCCAGCAGCTTACCAGCGGGAGGCTTCTACAATGAGCAGTTCTTC; CDR3aa: CASSLPAGGFYNEQFF
j_gene: TRBJ1-1; v_gene: TRBV11-2; d_gene: TRBD1; abundance: few; CDR3nt: TGTGCCAGCAGGTTAACAGGGGGCCTTGCTTTCTTT; CDR3aa: CASRLTGGLAFF
j_gene: TRBJ2-5; v_gene: TRBV13; d_gene: .; abundance: .; CDR3nt: TGTGCCAGCAGCTTAGGCGGTCGGACACGGCCACTTGGGACCCAGTACTTC; CDR3aa: CASSLGGRTRPLGTQYF
j_gene: TRBJ2-5; v_gene: TRBV27; d_gene: TRBD2; abundance: .; CDR3nt: TGTGCCAGCAGTTTACTAGCGGGAGATGTAGAGACCCAGTACTTC; CDR3aa: CASSLLAGDVETQYF
j_gene: TRBJ2-1; v_gene: TRBV29-1; d_gene: .; abundance: .; CDR3nt: TGCAGCGTTGAAAGGGGGACGGGTAGCTCCTACAATGAGCAGTTCTTC; CDR3aa: CSVERGTGSSYNEQFF
j_gene: TRBJ2-3; v_gene: TRBV3-1/TRBV3-2; d_gene: TRBD2; abundance: .; CDR3nt: TGTGCCAGCAGCCAAGTATCGGGAGGTTGGGGCACAGATACGCAGTATTTT; CDR3aa: CASSQVSGGWGTDTQYF
j_gene: TRBJ2-3; v_gene: TRBV3-1/TRBV3-2; d_gene: .; abundance: .; CDR3nt: TGTGCCAGCAGCCAGGCCTATACAGGAGATACGCAGTATTTT; CDR3aa: CASSQAYTGDTQYF
j_gene: TRBJ1-1; v_gene: TRBV28; d_gene: .; abundance: .; CDR3nt: TGTGCCAGCAGTCCCACGGACAGTTACACTGAAGCTTTCTTT; CDR3aa: CASSPTDSYTEAFF
j_gene: TRBJ1-2; v_gene: TRBV9; d_gene: .; abundance: few; CDR3nt: TGTGCCAGCAGCGCGTCACAGGGATATGGCTACACCTTC; CDR3aa: CASSASQGYGYTF
j_gene: TRBJ2-3; v_gene: TRBV2; d_gene: TRBD1; abundance: .; CDR3nt: TGTGCCAGCAGTGTTAGACAGGGGCATATCACAGATACGCAGTATTTT; CDR3aa: CASSVRQGHITDTQYF
j_gene: TRBJ2-7; v_gene: TRBV3-1/TRBV3-2; d_gene: TRBD2; abundance: few; CDR3nt: TGTGCCAGCAGCCAAGGGGGAGCGGGAGGCCCCTACGAGCAGTACTTC; CDR3aa: CASSQGGAGGPYEQYF
j_gene: TRBJ2-2; v_gene: TRBV5-1; d_gene: TRBD1; abundance: .; CDR3nt: TGCGCCAGCAGCTTGGCCGGGACAGGGTGGGACACCGGGGAGCTGTTTTTT; CDR3aa: CASSLAGTGWDTGELFF
j_gene: TRBJ1-6; v_gene: TRBV21-1; d_gene: .; abundance: once; CDR3nt: TGTGCCAGCAGCAAAGACGGAGGGATCCTGTCTCTTAGGAGGTCCTATAATTCACCCCTCCACTTT; CDR3aa: CASSKDGGILSLRRSYNSPLHF
j_gene: TRBJ1-5; v_gene: TRBV6-5; d_gene: .; abundance: .; CDR3nt: TGTGCCAGCACCTACGGGGGTAGGGCGAATCAGCCCCAGCATTTT; CDR3aa: CASTYGGRANQPQHF
j_gene: TRBJ1-2; v_gene: TRBV5-4; d_gene: .; abundance: .; CDR3nt: TGTGCCAGCAGCTTGGGAACAGGCGCAGGCTATGGCTACACCTTC; CDR3aa: CASSLGTGAGYGYTF
j_gene: TRBJ1-2; v_gene: TRBV20-1; d_gene: .; abundance: .; CDR3nt: TGCAGTGCTACCCTTAACTATGGCTACACCTTC; CDR3aa: CSATLNYGYTF
j_gene: TRBJ1-5; v_gene: TRBV28; d_gene: .; abundance: few; CDR3nt: TGTGCCAGCATGGGGTCGGGGGGGCCGAGTTCTTGGAATCAGCCCCAGCATTTT; CDR3aa: CASMGSGGPSSWNQPQHF
j_gene: TRBJ1-1; v_gene: TRBV18; d_gene: .; abundance: .; CDR3nt: TGTGCCAGCTCACTGACAGGAGGCGACACTGAAGCTTTCTTT; CDR3aa: CASSLTGGDTEAFF
j_gene: TRBJ2-7; v_gene: TRBV12-2; d_gene: .; abundance: .; CDR3nt: TGTGCAAGTCGCTCCTCGACGGTTGGGCGGGAGACAACCTACGAGCAGTACTTC; CDR3aa: CASRSSTVGRETTYEQYF
j_gene: TRBJ1-2; v_gene: TRBV5-1; d_gene: .; abundance: once; CDR3nt: TGCGCCAGCAGCTGGGGGGAGTTCTTCAAACGCAGTGGCTACACCTTC; CDR3aa: CASSWGEFFKRSGYTF
j_gene: TRBJ2-5; v_gene: TRBV2; d_gene: .; abundance: .; CDR3nt: TGTGCCAGCAGTGAAGTGGGGGCCGCGGGGACCCAGTACTTC; CDR3aa: CASSEVGAAGTQYF
j_gene: TRBJ2-1; v_gene: TRBV2; d_gene: TRBD2; abundance: once; CDR3nt: TGTGCCAGCAGAGCCGGGACTCCCTTCGGGGGGTGGAAGTTCTTC; CDR3aa: CASRAGTPFGGWKFF
j_gene: TRBJ2-7; v_gene: TRBV7-2; d_gene: .; abundance: .; CDR3nt: TGTGCCAGCAGCTTATCAGGCCTTGCCTACGAGCAGTACTTC; CDR3aa: CASSLSGLAYEQYF
j_gene: TRBJ2-7; v_gene: TRBV20-1; d_gene: TRBD1; abundance: few; CDR3nt: TGCAGTGCTAGTCGTGACAGGGTGTACGAGCAGTACTTC; CDR3aa: CSASRDRVYEQYF
j_gene: TRBJ1-6; v_gene: TRBV4-2; d_gene: .; abundance: .; CDR3nt: TGTGCCAGCAGCCAAGGATTGGCCGCCTTCAATAATTCACCCCTCCACTTT; CDR3aa: CASSQGLAAFNNSPLHF
j_gene: TRBJ1-2; v_gene: TRBV5-1; d_gene: TRBD1; abundance: .; CDR3nt: TGCGCCAGCAGCTACAGGGGTAGCTATGGCTACACCTTC; CDR3aa: CASSYRGSYGYTF
j_gene: TRBJ2-2; v_gene: TRBV7-3; d_gene: TRBD2; abundance: .; CDR3nt: TGTGCCAGCAGCAAGTTGGGACTAGCGGCCGGGACCGGGGAGCTGTTTTTT; CDR3aa: CASSKLGLAAGTGELFF
j_gene: TRBJ1-5; v_gene: TRBV4-1; d_gene: TRBD1; abundance: .; CDR3nt: TGCGCCAGCAGCCAATTACAACAGGGGGTTCGCAATCAGCCCCAGCATTTT; CDR3aa: CASSQLQQGVRNQPQHF
j_gene: TRBJ2-5; v_gene: TRBV10-3; d_gene: TRBD1; abundance: .; CDR3nt: TGTGCCATCAGTGAAGCCCCGGGACAGGGGACATGGGAGACCCAGTACTTC; CDR3aa: CAISEAPGQGTWETQYF
j_gene: TRBJ1-3; v_gene: TRBV19; d_gene: .; abundance: .; CDR3nt: TGTGCCAGTAGGGATCGTCAGGGTGCCTCTGGAAACACCATATATTTT; CDR3aa: CASRDRQGASGNTIYF